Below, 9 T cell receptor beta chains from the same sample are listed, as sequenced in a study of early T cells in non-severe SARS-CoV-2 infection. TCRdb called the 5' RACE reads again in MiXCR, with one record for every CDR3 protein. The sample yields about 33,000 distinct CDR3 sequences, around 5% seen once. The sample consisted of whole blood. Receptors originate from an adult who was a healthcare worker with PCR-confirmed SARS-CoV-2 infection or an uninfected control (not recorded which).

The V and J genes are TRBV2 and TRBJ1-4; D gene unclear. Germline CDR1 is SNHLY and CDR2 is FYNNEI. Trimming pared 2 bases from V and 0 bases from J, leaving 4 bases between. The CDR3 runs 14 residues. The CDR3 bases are TGTGCCAGCAGTGAACTCTCAACTAATGAAAAACTGTTTTTT. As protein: CASSELSTNEKLFF.

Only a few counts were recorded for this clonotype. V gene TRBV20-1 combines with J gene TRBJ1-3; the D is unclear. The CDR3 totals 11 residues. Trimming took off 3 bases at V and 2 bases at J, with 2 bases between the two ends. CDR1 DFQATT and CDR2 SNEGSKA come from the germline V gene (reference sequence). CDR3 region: CSASPGNTIYF. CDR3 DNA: TGCAGTGCTAGTCCTGGAAACACCATATATTTT.

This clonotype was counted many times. The CDR3 bases are TGTGCCAGCTCAGAAACCAGGGCTCGGAACACTGAAGCTTTCTTT. It translates to CASSETRARNTEAFF. V is TRBV18 and J is TRBJ1-1; D may be TRBD1 (5 bases). V was clipped by 5 bases and J by 1 base, with 14 bases between them. CDR1 and CDR2 from the germline V gene are KGHSH and LQKENI. The CDR3 extends over 15 amino acids.

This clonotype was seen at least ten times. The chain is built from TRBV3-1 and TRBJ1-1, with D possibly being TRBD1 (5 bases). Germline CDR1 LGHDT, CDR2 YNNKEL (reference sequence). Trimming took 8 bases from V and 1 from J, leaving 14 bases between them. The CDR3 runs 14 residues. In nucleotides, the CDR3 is TGTGCCAGCGGATCTGTAGGGGAGAACACTGAAGCTTTCTTT. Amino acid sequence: CASGSVGENTEAFF.

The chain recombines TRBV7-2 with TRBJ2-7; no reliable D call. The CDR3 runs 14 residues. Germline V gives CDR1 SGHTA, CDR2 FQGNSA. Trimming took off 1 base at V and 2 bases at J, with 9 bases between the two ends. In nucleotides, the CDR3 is TGTGCCAGCAGCTTAGATCTCGGGCCCTACGAGCAGTACTTC. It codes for CASSLDLGPYEQYF.

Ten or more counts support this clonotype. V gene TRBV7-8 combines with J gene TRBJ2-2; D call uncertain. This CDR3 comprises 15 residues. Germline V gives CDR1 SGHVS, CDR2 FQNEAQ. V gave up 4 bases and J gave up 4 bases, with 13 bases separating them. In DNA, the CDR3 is TGTGCCAGCAGCTCGAGCCCCGTGGGCACCGGGGAGCTGTTTTTT. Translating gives CASSSSPVGTGELFF.

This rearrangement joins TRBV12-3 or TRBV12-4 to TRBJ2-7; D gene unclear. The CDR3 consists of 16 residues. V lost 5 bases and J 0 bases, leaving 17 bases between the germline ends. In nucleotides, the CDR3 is TGTGCCAGCAGTCCCTCCCGCCTAATCCACTCCTACGAGCAGTACTTC. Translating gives CASSPSRLIHSYEQYF.

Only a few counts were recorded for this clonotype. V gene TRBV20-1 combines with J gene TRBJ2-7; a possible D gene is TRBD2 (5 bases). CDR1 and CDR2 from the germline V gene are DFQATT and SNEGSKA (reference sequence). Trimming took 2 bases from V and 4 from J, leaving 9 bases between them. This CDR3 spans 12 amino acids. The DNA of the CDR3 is TGCAGTGCTAGACGGGGTGGGTACGAGCAGTACTTC. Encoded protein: CSARRGGYEQYF.

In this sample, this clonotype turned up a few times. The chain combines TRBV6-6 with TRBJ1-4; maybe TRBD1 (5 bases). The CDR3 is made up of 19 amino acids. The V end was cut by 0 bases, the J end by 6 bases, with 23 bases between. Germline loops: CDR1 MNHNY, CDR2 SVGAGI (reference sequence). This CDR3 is CASSYSLMWGEVEYEKLFF. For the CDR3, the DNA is TGTGCCAGCAGTTACTCACTCATGTGGGGCGAAGTAGAATATGAAAAACTGTTTTTT.